The clone carrying this T cell receptor beta chain has at least ten counts. What it recognizes is unknown. V shed 2 bases and J shed 8 bases, with 10 bases lying between them. Germline CDR1 reads MDHEN; CDR2 reads SYDVKM. This CDR3 contains 14 residues. This entry is derived from a study of breast tumors, draining lymph nodes, adjacent tissues. One entry per CDR3 protein results from TCRdb running MiXCR on the multiplex PCR reads. The data hold around 130,000 distinct CDR3 sequences, with approximately 22% observed a single time. Overall study findings and caveats: Data fit most tumor T cells coming from lymph node, expanding in tumor. Tumor TCR diversity was below lymph nodes but above nontumor tissue. That most tumor T cells come from lymph nodes remained unproven. Compared with basal-like, luminal-like tumors shared significantly more repertoire with nontumor tissue.

Axillary draining lymph nodes of breast cancer patients supplied the node samples. This TCR derives from a female donor with breast cancer. Some clones in this sample may be carry-over from other donors' samples. The sequencing sample was made of axillary lymph node tissue. V is TRBV28 and J is TRBJ1-6; weak D call: TRBD1 (6 bases). The chain's CDR3 is CASSLRGRYSPLHF. The CDR3 DNA reads as TGTGCCAGCAGTTTAAGGGGGAGATATTCACCCCTCCACTTT. Combining the CDR3 with reference TRBV28 and TRBJ1-6 gives the whole variable domain DVKVTQSSRYLVKRTGEKVFLECVQDMDHENMFWYRQDPGLGLRLIYFSYDVKMKEKGDIPEGYSVSREKKERFSLILESASTNQTSMYLCASSLRGRYSPLHFGNGTRLTVT.